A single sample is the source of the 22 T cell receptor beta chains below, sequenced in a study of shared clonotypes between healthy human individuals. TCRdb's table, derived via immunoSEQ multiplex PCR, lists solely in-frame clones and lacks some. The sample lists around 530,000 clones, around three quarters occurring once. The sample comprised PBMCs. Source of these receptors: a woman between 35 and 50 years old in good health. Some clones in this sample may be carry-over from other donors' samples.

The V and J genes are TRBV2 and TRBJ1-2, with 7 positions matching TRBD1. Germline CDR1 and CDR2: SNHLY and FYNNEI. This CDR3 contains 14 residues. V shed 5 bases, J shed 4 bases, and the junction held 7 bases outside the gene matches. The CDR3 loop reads CASSRQGLGYGYTF. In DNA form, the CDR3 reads TGTGCCAGCAGTAGACAGGGTCTCGGCTATGGCTACACCTTC.

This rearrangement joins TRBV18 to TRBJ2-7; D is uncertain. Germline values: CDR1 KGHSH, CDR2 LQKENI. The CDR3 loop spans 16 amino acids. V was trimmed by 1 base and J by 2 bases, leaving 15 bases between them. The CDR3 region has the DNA TGTGCCAGCTCACCACTTCCTGAGACCTCTCCCTACGAGCAGTACTTC. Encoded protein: CASSPLPETSPYEQYF.

The CDR3 sequence: CASSLPGVSIDTQYF. The CDR3 DNA follows: TGTGCCAGCAGCCTCCCAGGGGTCTCCATAGATACGCAGTATTTT. This sequence joins TRBV14 and TRBJ2-3, with D perhaps matching TRBD1 (6 bases). This CDR3 comprises 15 residues. Germline loops: CDR1 SGHDN, CDR2 FVKESK. Trimming took 4 bases from V and 5 from J, leaving 16 bases between them.

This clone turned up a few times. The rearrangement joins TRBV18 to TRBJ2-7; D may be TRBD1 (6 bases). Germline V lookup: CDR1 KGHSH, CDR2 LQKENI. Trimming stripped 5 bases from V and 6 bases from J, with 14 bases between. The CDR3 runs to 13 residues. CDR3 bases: TGTGCCAGCTCATCGCTCCGAGGGGGCGAGCAGTACTTC. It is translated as CASSSLRGGEQYF.

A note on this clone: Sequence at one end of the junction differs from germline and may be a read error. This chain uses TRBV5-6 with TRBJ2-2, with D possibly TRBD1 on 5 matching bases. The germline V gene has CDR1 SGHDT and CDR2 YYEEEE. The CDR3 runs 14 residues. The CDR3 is CTSSLGLPGGELFF. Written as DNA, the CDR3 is TGTACCAGCAGCTTGGGGCTACCTGGGGGGGAGCTGTTTTTT.

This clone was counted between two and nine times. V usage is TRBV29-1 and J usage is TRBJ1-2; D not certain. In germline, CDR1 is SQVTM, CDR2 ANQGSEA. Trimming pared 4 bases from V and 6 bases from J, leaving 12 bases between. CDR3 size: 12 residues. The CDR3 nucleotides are TGCAGCGTTGTACATAATTTGAATGGCTACACCTTC. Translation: CSVVHNLNGYTF.

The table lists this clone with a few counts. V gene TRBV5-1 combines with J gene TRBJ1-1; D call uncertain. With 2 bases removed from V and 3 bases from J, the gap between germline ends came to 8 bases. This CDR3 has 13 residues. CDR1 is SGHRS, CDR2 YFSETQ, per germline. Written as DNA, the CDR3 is TGCGCCAGCAGCTTTTCCCGACACACTGAAGCTTTCTTT. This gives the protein CASSFSRHTEAFF.

This chain's CDR3 is CASSSGLLTDTQYF. For the CDR3, the DNA is TGTGCCAGCAGCAGCGGACTACTCACAGATACGCAGTATTTT. The V call is TRBV5-4, the J call TRBJ2-3; possibly TRBD2 for D (6 bases). The CDR3 contains 14 residues. Germline V gene sequence: CDR1 SGHNT, CDR2 YYREEE (reference sequence). With 4 bases removed from V and 2 bases from J, the gap between germline ends came to 11 bases.

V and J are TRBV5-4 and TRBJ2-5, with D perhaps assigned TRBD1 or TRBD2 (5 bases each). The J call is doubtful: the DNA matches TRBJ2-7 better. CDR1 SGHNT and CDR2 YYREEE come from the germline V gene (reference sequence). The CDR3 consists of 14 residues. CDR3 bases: TGTGCCAGCAGCTCCCGGGACGGCTCCTACGAGCAGTACTTC. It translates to CASSSRDGSYEQYF.

CDR3 amino acids: CAITPGLGNTIYF. CDR3 in DNA: TGTGCCATCACGCCGGGGCTAGGTAACACCATATATTTT. The chain joins TRBV10-3 to TRBJ1-3, with a weak D call TRBD1 (5 bases). Germline assignment: CDR1 ENHRY and CDR2 SYGVKD. The CDR3 has 13 amino acids. V lost 7 bases, J lost 7 bases, and 14 bases lay in between.

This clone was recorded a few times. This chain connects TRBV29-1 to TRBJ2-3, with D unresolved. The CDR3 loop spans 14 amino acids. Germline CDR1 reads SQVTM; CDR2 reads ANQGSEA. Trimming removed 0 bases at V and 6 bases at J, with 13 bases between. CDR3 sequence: CSVEDERLMDTQYF. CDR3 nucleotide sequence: TGCAGCGTTGAAGATGAGCGTCTCATGGATACGCAGTATTTT.

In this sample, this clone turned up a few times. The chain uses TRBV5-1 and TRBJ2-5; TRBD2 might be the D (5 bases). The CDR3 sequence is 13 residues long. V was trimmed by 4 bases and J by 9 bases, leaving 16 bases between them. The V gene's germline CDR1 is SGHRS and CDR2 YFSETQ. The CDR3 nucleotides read TGCGCCAGCAGCCTGACTGGGAGTGCAGCCCAGTACTTC. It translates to CASSLTGSAAQYF.

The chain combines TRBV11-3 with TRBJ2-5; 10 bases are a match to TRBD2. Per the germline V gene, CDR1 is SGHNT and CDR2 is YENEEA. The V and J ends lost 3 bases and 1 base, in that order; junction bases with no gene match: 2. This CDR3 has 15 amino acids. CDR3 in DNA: TGTGCCAGCAGCTTTGGGACTAGCGCCCAAGAGACCCAGTACTTC. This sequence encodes CASSFGTSAQETQYF.

This CDR3 reads CASSNGTSLLEQYF. CDR3 bases: TGTGCCAGCAGCAACGGGACTAGTCTACTCGAGCAGTACTTC. The chain couples TRBV21-1 to TRBJ2-7; the table's D call TRBD2 went unverified against the DNA. TRBV21-1 is given as a pseudogene. This CDR3 is 14 amino acids long.

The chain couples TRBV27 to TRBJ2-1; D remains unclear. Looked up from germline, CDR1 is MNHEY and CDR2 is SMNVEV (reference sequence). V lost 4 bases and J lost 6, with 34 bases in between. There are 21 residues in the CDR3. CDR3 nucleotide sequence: TGTGCCAGCAGTTCCACCGGAGTTGCGGCTTTAGCTTCTGTAGGCGTCAATGAGCAGTTCTTC. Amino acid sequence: CASSSTGVAALASVGVNEQFF.

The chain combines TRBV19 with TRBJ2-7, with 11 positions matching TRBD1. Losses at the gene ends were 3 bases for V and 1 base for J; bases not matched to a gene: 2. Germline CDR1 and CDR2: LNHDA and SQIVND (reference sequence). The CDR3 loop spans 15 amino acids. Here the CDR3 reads CASSMDRGLSYEQYF. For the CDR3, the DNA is TGTGCCAGTAGTATGGACAGGGGGCTTTCCTACGAGCAGTACTTC.

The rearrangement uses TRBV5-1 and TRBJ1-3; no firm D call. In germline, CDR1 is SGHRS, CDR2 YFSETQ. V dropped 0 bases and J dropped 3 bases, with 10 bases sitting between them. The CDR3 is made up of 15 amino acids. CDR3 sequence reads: CASSLGLPGGNTIYF. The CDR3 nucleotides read TGCGCCAGCAGCTTGGGCCTTCCAGGTGGAAACACCATATATTTT.

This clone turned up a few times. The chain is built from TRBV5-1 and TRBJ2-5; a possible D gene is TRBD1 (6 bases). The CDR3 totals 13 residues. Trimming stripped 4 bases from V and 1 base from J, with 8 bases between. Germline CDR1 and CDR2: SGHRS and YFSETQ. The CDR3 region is CASSEQGQETQYF. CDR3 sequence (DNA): TGCGCCAGCAGCGAACAGGGCCAAGAGACCCAGTACTTC.

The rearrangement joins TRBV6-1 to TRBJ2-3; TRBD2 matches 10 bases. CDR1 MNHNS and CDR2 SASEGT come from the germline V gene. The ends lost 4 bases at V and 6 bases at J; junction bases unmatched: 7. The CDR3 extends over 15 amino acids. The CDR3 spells CASSGLAGAGDTQYF. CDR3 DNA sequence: TGTGCCAGCAGTGGCCTAGCGGGAGCTGGGGATACGCAGTATTTT.

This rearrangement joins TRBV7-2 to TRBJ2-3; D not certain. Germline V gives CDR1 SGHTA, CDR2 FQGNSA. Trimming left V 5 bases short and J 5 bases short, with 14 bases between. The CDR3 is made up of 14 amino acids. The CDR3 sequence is CASSPATRGDTQYF. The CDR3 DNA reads TGTGCCAGCAGCCCAGCGACCCGAGGAGATACGCAGTATTTT.

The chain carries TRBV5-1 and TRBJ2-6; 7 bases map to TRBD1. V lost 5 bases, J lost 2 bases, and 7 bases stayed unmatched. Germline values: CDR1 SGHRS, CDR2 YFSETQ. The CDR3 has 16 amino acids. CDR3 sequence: CASREGALTGANVLTF. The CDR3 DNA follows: TGCGCCAGCAGAGAGGGGGCTCTCACTGGGGCCAACGTCCTGACTTTC.

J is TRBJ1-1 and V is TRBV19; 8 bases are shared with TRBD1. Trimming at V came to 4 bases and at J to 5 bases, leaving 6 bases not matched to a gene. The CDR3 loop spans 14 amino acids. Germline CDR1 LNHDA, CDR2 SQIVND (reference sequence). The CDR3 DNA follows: TGTGCCAGTAGTAAAGGACAGGGAGGTACTGAAGCTTTCTTT. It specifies CASSKGQGGTEAFF.